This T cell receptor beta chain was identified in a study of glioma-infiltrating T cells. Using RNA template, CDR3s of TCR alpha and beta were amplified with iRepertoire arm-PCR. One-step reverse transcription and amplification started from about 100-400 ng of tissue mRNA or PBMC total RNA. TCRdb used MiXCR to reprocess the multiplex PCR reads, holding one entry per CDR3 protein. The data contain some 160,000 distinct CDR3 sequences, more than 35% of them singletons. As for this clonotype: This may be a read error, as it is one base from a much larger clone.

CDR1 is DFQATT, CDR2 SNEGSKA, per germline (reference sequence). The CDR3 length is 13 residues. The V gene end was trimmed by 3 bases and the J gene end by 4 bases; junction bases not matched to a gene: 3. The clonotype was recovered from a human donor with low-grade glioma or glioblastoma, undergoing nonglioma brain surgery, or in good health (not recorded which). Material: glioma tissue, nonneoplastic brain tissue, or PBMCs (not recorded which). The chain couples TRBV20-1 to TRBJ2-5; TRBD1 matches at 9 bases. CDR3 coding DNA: TGCAGTGCTAGCTCGACAGGGGGAGAGACCCAGTACTTC. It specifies CSASSTGGETQYF.